Presented here are 22 T cell receptor beta chains from one specimen sequenced in a study of cytomegalovirus exposure and HLA in healthy donors. It was with 60 Vbeta and 13 Jbeta primers that the PCR ran. Method: immunoSEQ multiplex PCR; TCRdb's copy keeps in-frame clones and lacks some. The sample features 100,000 to 150,000 clones, with more than 1.5% in its top ten. Material for sequencing was PBMCs. All receptors derive from a young man in good health and CMV-seronegative.

The V and J genes are TRBV7-9 and TRBJ1-1, with a possible D match to TRBD1 (5 bases). This CDR3 contains 12 residues. The V and J ends lost 1 base and 8 bases respectively, with 8 bases between them. The germline V gene has CDR1 SEHNR and CDR2 FQNEAQ (reference sequence). CDR3 bases: TGTGCCAGCAGCTTAGAGGGGTACGAAGCTTTCTTT. Translating gives CASSLEGYEAFF.

The genes are TRBV28 and TRBJ2-1; D is unclear. The CDR3 totals 12 residues. Trimming left V 3 bases short and J 4 bases short, with 4 bases between. The germline gives CDR1 MDHEN, CDR2 SYDVKM. DNA for the CDR3: TGTGCCAGCAGTTTCAAATACAATGAGCAGTTCTTC. It yields the protein CASSFKYNEQFF. Full variable domain (outside the CDR3, taken from reference TRBV28 and TRBJ2-1): DVKVTQSSRYLVKRTGEKVFLECVQDMDHENMFWYRQDPGLGLRLIYFSYDVKMKEKGDIPEGYSVSREKKERFSLILESASTNQTSMYLCASSFKYNEQFFGPGTRLTVL.

Here the CDR3 reads CASSLVVGGGQPQHF. The CDR3 DNA is TGCGCCAGCAGCTTGGTGGTTGGGGGGGGACAGCCCCAGCATTTT. This chain joins TRBV5-1 and TRBJ1-5; D possibly corresponds to TRBD1 (5 bases). With 0 bases removed from V and 7 bases from J, the gap between germline ends came to 14 bases. CDR1 is SGHRS and CDR2 is YFSETQ in the germline V gene. This CDR3 spans 15 amino acids.

The chain joins TRBV28 to TRBJ1-5, with 7 bases fitting TRBD1. This CDR3 is 14 amino acids long. V shed 4 bases, J shed 3 bases, and the junction held 3 bases outside the gene matches. Germline values: CDR1 MDHEN, CDR2 SYDVKM. The CDR3 sequence: CASSSGQLNQPQHF. The CDR3 region has the DNA TGTGCCAGCAGTTCGGGACAGCTCAATCAGCCCCAGCATTTT.

This sequence joins TRBV5-5 and TRBJ2-7, with 10 bases fitting TRBD1. The J segment lost 4 bases and the V segment lost 4 bases, leaving 8 bases of the junction unmatched. The germline gives CDR1 SGHKS, CDR2 YYEKEE (reference sequence). This CDR3 is 15 amino acids long. CDR3 protein: CASSVGQGYEYEQYF. The CDR3, as DNA: TGTGCCAGCAGCGTGGGACAGGGGTACGAATACGAGCAGTACTTC.

V is TRBV6-5 and J is TRBJ1-6, with D possibly being TRBD1 (6 bases). In germline, CDR1 is MNHEY, CDR2 SVGAGI. This CDR3 is 15 amino acids long. V lost 7 bases to trimming and J lost 6 bases, with 16 bases between them. CDR3 sequence: CASNLNRVRNSPLHF. CDR3 bases: TGTGCCAGCAACTTAAACAGGGTGCGTAATTCACCCCTCCACTTT.

The gene calls are TRBV7-2 and TRBJ2-3, with a tentative D call TRBD2 (5 bases). Germline CDR1 and CDR2: SGHTA and FQGNSA. The CDR3 runs to 15 residues. V was clipped by 5 bases and J by 0 bases, with 12 bases between them. CDR3: CASSGGTGSTDTQYF. DNA for the CDR3: TGTGCCAGCAGCGGAGGCACGGGGAGCACAGATACGCAGTATTTT.

The chain has TRBV10-3 and TRBJ1-2; D possibly corresponds to TRBD1 (5 bases). This CDR3 is built from 16 residues. V gave up 0 bases and J gave up 6 bases, with 17 bases separating them. Germline values: CDR1 ENHRY, CDR2 SYGVKD. The CDR3 sequence is CAISESVGGVVDGYTF. Here the CDR3 DNA reads TGTGCCATCAGTGAGTCGGTGGGGGGGGTCGTGGATGGCTACACCTTC.

The gene calls are TRBV19 and TRBJ2-5; D possibly corresponds to TRBD2 (5 bases). Germline V gene sequence: CDR1 LNHDA, CDR2 SQIVND (reference sequence). CDR3 length: 13 amino acids. Trimming removed 5 bases from V and 5 bases from J, with 12 bases in between. Here the CDR3 DNA reads TGTGCCAGTAGTGCGACGAGCGGTGAGACCCAGTACTTC. Its translation is CASSATSGETQYF.

The chain carries TRBV5-6 and TRBJ1-2, with a weak D call TRBD1 (5 bases). The CDR3 covers 15 residues. V shed 6 bases and J shed 4 bases, with 19 bases lying between them. CDR1 and CDR2 (germline): SGHDT, YYEEEE. The CDR3 sequence is CASIRTKENLYGYTF. DNA of the CDR3: TGTGCCAGCATCAGGACAAAAGAAAACCTCTATGGCTACACCTTC. Supplemented by reference TRBV5-6 and TRBJ1-2, the full variable domain reads DAGVTQSPTHLIKTRGQQVTLRCSPKSGHDTVSWYQQALGQGPQFIFQYYEEEERQRGNFPDRFSGHQFPNYSSELNVNALLLGDSALYLCASIRTKENLYGYTFGSGTRLTVV.

The gene calls are TRBV5-8 and TRBJ1-5; TRBD1 aligns across 7 bases. The CDR3 runs 16 residues. J gave up 3 bases and V 2 bases, and 8 bases lay outside the gene matches. Germline CDR1 SGHTS, CDR2 YDEGEE. In DNA form, the CDR3 reads TGTGCCAGCAGCTTTTACGGGACAGATTACAATCAGCCCCAGCATTTT. Encoded protein: CASSFYGTDYNQPQHF.

J is TRBJ2-5 and V is TRBV27; the D gene is possibly TRBD2 (6 bases). CDR3 length equals 13 residues. Between the trimmed V and J ends, which lost 8 bases and 4 bases, there was a span of 14 bases. The germline V gene encodes CDR1 MNHEY and CDR2 SMNVEV (reference sequence). CDR3 nucleotide sequence: TGTGCCAGCTCCGCCTCCGGGGGAGAGACCCAGTACTTC. Its translation: CASSASGGETQYF.

This chain joins TRBV19 and TRBJ2-5; possible D gene TRBD2, 5 bases. Germline CDR1 LNHDA, CDR2 SQIVND (reference sequence). Deletions cut 3 bases from V and 2 bases from J, with 10 bases between. The CDR3 is 14 amino acids. CDR3 residues: CASSMFREQETQYF. The CDR3 coding sequence is TGTGCCAGTAGTATGTTTCGGGAACAAGAGACCCAGTACTTC.

The genes are TRBV27 and TRBJ1-2, with 7 bases identical to TRBD1. The CDR3 runs to 14 residues. Germline V gene sequence: CDR1 MNHEY, CDR2 SMNVEV (reference sequence). V gave up 5 bases and J gave up 3 bases; unmatched junction bases: 6. The chain's CDR3 is CASSTRQGDYGYTF. Written as DNA, the CDR3 is TGTGCCAGCAGTACCCGACAGGGAGACTATGGCTACACCTTC.

This chain links TRBV10-3 with TRBJ2-7; 14 nucleotides align to TRBD2. V dropped 7 bases and J dropped 4; count of bases not matched to a gene: 6. This CDR3 contains 15 residues. The germline V gene has CDR1 ENHRY and CDR2 SYGVKD. The CDR3 DNA sequence: TGTGCCATCATGGGGACTAGCGGGAGTGCGTACGAGCAGTACTTC. Its translation: CAIMGTSGSAYEQYF.

The chain has TRBV5-1 and TRBJ1-4; TRBD1 is a possible D gene (5 bases). The V gene's germline CDR1 is SGHRS and CDR2 YFSETQ. CDR3 length: 14 residues. V shed 0 bases and J shed 7 bases, with 10 bases lying between them. CDR3 loop: CASSLEGQVEKLFF. CDR3 nucleotide sequence: TGCGCCAGCAGCTTGGAGGGGCAGGTTGAAAAACTGTTTTTT. Variable domain in full (rest from reference TRBV5-1 and TRBJ1-4): KAGVTQTPRYLIKTRGQQVTLSCSPISGHRSVSWYQQTPGQGLQFLFEYFSETQRNKGNFPGRFSGRQFSNSRSEMNVSTLELGDSALYLCASSLEGQVEKLFFGSGTQLSVL.

The chain joins TRBV4-3 to TRBJ2-7, with a possible D match to TRBD1 (5 bases). Germline V CDR1 and CDR2: LGHNA, YSLEER. V gave up 2 bases and J gave up 2 bases, with 13 bases separating them. The CDR3 loop spans 15 amino acids. The chain's CDR3 is CASSQMHRTTYEQYF. In DNA form, the CDR3 reads TGCGCCAGCAGCCAAATGCACAGGACCACCTACGAGCAGTACTTC.

The rearrangement links TRBV4-1 to TRBJ2-6; no clear D. This CDR3 comprises 16 residues. V lost 0 bases, J lost 1 base, and 7 bases lay in between. Germline CDR1 is MGHRA and CDR2 is YSYEKL. In DNA, the CDR3 is TGCGCCAGCAGCCAAGATGAACTTTCTGGGGCCAACGTCCTGACTTTC. Translating gives CASSQDELSGANVLTF.

V usage is TRBV6-5 and J usage is TRBJ2-1; D gene uncertain. CDR3 length equals 13 residues. Trimming stripped 6 bases from V and 5 bases from J, with 11 bases between. Germline V gives CDR1 MNHEY, CDR2 SVGAGI. CDR3 residues: CASSPKQDNEQFF. The CDR3, as DNA: TGTGCCAGCAGCCCAAAACAAGACAATGAGCAGTTCTTC.

This chain links TRBV30 with TRBJ2-1; 9 positions match TRBD2. With V trimmed by 3 bases and J by 0 bases, 9 bases remained unmatched. Per germline, CDR1 GTSNPN and CDR2 SVGIG (reference sequence). This CDR3 has 17 residues. The CDR3 DNA is TGTGCCTGGAGAGGTCTAGCGGGGTGGAGCTCCTACAATGAGCAGTTCTTC. Protein: CAWRGLAGWSSYNEQFF. Based on the CDR3 plus reference TRBV30 and TRBJ2-1, the full variable domain is SQTIHQWPATLVQPVGSPLSLECTVEGTSNPNLYWYRQAAGRGLQLLFYSVGIGQISSEVPQNLSASRPQDRQFILSSKKLLLSDSGFYLCAWRGLAGWSSYNEQFFGPGTRLTVL.

The chain links TRBV6-6 to TRBJ1-1, with D unresolved. CDR1 and CDR2 from the germline V gene are MNHNY and SVGAGI (reference sequence). This CDR3 has 13 residues. Between the trimmed V and J ends, which lost 0 bases and 1 base, there was a span of 3 bases. The CDR3 spells CASSYSRNTEAFF. DNA of the CDR3: TGTGCCAGCAGTTACTCGCGGAACACTGAAGCTTTCTTT.

Remarks on this clone: Other DNA sequences within the sample encode an identical CDR3. The chain carries TRBV19 and TRBJ1-2; 9 nucleotides agree with TRBD1. This CDR3 is 16 amino acids long. The V segment lost 4 bases and the J segment 5 bases; nucleotides outside the gene matches: 11. Germline V gene sequence: CDR1 LNHDA, CDR2 SQIVND (reference sequence). CDR3 coding DNA: TGTGCCAGTAGTACTACAGGGGGCGACGCGACTTATGGCTACACCTTC. This sequence encodes CASSTTGGDATYGYTF.